This entry lists 7 T cell receptor beta chains sequenced from one sample in a study of a mutant IDH1 vaccine in newly diagnosed glioma. Assay used: immunoSEQ multiplex PCR; TCRdb lists only in-frame clones, some missing. Of 50,000 to 70,000 clones in the sample, approximately 86% were seen once. No antigen has been identified for these receptors. The sample's time point: week 5, during vaccination. Vaccinated patients received 300 ug of mutant IDH1 20-mer peptide per dose, with topical imiquimod. Specimen: PBMCs, collected from a glioma patient whose treatment included an IDH1 peptide vaccine. These receptor sequences come from a woman younger than 35 with glioma. Some clones in this sample may be carry-over from other donors' samples.

The CDR3 sequence is CASSLVVGSRFRNTEAFF. The CDR3 DNA reads as TGCGCCAGCAGCTTGGTCGTAGGGTCTAGATTCAGGAACACTGAAGCTTTCTTT. The V call is TRBV5-1, the J call TRBJ1-1, with unresolved D. This CDR3 has 18 residues. V was cut by 0 bases and J by 1 base, with 19 bases left in between. Germline assignment: CDR1 SGHRS and CDR2 YFSETQ.

V and J are TRBV7-9 and TRBJ1-1; D uncertain. Germline CDR1 and CDR2: SEHNR and FQNEAQ (reference sequence). The CDR3 runs 17 residues. The V gene lost 0 bases and the J gene lost 0 bases, with 14 bases spanning the gap. The CDR3 sequence: CASSLAVGGKMNTEAFF. The CDR3, as DNA: TGTGCCAGCAGCTTAGCGGTGGGCGGGAAGATGAACACTGAAGCTTTCTTT.

V usage is TRBV6-5 and J usage is TRBJ1-2; maybe TRBD1 (5 bases). V lost 5 bases to trimming and J lost 4 bases, with 14 bases between them. The length of the CDR3 is 14 residues. Germline V gene lookup returns CDR1 MNHEY and CDR2 SVGAGI. This CDR3 reads CASSPPGPGYGYTF. CDR3 nucleotides: TGTGCCAGCAGTCCCCCAGGGCCTGGCTATGGCTACACCTTC.

The chain joins TRBV9 to TRBJ1-4; D ambiguous. CDR1 and CDR2 (germline): SGDLS, YYNGEE. With 0 bases removed from V and 8 bases from J, the gap between germline ends came to 8 bases. The CDR3 runs 13 residues. As DNA, the CDR3 is TGTGCCAGCAGCGTAGCTATTGGGGAAAAACTGTTTTTT. This codes for CASSVAIGEKLFF.

The chain combines TRBV2 with TRBJ1-3; D is perhaps TRBD1 (6 bases). Between the trimmed V and J ends, which lost 7 bases and 4 bases, there was a span of 14 bases. The CDR3 extends over 14 amino acids. Germline V gene sequence: CDR1 SNHLY, CDR2 FYNNEI. CDR3 in DNA: TGTGCCAGCATCGGACAGTTCGGGGGAAACACCATATATTTT. Protein product: CASIGQFGGNTIYF. The full variable domain, with the rest looked up from reference TRBV2 and TRBJ1-3, is EPEVTQTPSHQVTQMGQEVILRCVPISNHLYFYWYRQILGQKVEFLVSFYNNEISEKSEIFDDQFSVERPDGSNFTLKIRSTKLEDSAMYFCASIGQFGGNTIYFGEGSWLTVV.

This clone was picked up one time. This rearrangement joins TRBV6-1 to TRBJ1-5, with D uncertain. Germline V gene sequence: CDR1 MNHNS, CDR2 SASEGT. CDR3 size: 14 residues. V lost 2 bases and J 4 bases, leaving 9 bases between the germline ends. The CDR3 sequence: CASSEMGENQPQHF. In DNA, the CDR3 is TGTGCCAGCAGTGAAATGGGAGAGAATCAGCCCCAGCATTTT.

The chain has TRBV28 and TRBJ1-1, with 9 bases matching TRBD1. The CDR3 length is 15 residues. The ends lost 5 bases at V and 8 bases at J; junction bases unmatched: 12. Germline CDR1 MDHEN, CDR2 SYDVKM. The CDR3 sequence is CASSQAGQGSPEAFF. Written as DNA, the CDR3 is TGTGCCAGCAGTCAGGCCGGACAGGGGTCCCCAGAAGCTTTCTTT.